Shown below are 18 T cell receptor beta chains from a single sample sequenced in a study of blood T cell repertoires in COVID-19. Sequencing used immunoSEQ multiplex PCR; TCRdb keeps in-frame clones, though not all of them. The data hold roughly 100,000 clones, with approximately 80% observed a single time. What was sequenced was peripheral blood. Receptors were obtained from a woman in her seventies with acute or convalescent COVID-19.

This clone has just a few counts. This chain's CDR3 is CASSLSQGLGEQYF. The CDR3 coding sequence is TGCGCCAGCAGCTTGTCGCAGGGGCTAGGCGAGCAGTACTTC. V gene TRBV5-1 combines with J gene TRBJ2-7, with D possibly matching TRBD1 (6 bases). Germline CDR1 reads SGHRS; CDR2 reads YFSETQ. Trimming took off 1 base at V and 6 bases at J, with 14 bases between the two ends. The CDR3 sequence is 14 residues long.

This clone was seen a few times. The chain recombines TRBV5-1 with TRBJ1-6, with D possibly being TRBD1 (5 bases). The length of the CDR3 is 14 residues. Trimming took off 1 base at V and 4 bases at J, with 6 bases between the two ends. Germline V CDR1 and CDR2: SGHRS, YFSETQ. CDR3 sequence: CASSLSGYNSPLHF. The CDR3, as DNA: TGCGCCAGCAGCTTGTCAGGGTATAATTCACCCCTCCACTTT.

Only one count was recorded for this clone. CDR3 coding DNA: TGTGCCAGCAGCCCTGGACAGGGGGCGTCCTACGAGCAGTACTTC. It codes for CASSPGQGASYEQYF. The chain is built from TRBV5-6 and TRBJ2-7; 11 positions agree with TRBD1. V dropped 4 bases and J dropped 1; count of bases not matched to a gene: 4. This CDR3 is built from 15 residues. Germline V CDR1 and CDR2: SGHDT, YYEEEE.

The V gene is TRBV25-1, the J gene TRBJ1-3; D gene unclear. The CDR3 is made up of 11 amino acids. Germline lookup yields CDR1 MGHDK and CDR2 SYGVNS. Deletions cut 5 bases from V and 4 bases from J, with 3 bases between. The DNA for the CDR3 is TGTGCCAGCAGTCGGGGAAACACCATATATTTT. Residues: CASSRGNTIYF. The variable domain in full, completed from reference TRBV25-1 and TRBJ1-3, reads EADIYQTPRYLVIGTGKKITLECSQTMGHDKMYWYQQDPGMELHLIHYSYGVNSTEKGDLSSESTVSRIRTEHFPLTLESARPSHTSQYLCASSRGNTIYFGEGSWLTVV.

For the CDR3, the DNA is TGTGCCAGCTTAGGATCGGGACAGGGACTTAATGAGCAGTTCTTC. Its translation: CASLGSGQGLNEQFF. The chain links TRBV28 to TRBJ2-1; 9 bases fit TRBD1. Trimming cost V 8 bases and J 7 bases; bases outside gene matches: 12. Germline CDR1 MDHEN, CDR2 SYDVKM. The CDR3 spans 15 residues.

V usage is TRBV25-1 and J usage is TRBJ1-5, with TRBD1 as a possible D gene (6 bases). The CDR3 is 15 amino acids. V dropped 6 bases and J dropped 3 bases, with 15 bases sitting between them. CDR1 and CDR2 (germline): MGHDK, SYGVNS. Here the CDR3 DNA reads TGTGCCAGCAGGAAGGGGGATCTCGACAATCAGCCCCAGCATTTT. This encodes CASRKGDLDNQPQHF. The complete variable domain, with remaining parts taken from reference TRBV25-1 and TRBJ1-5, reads EADIYQTPRYLVIGTGKKITLECSQTMGHDKMYWYQQDPGMELHLIHYSYGVNSTEKGDLSSESTVSRIRTEHFPLTLESARPSHTSQYLCASRKGDLDNQPQHFGDGTRLSIL.

Written as DNA, the CDR3 is TGTGCCAGCAGCCGGGACAGGGGTGAGACCCAGTACTTC. Protein: CASSRDRGETQYF. The chain uses TRBV11-2 and TRBJ2-5; 10 positions agree with TRBD1. The CDR3 covers 13 residues. Looked up from germline, CDR1 is SGHAT and CDR2 is FQNNGV. V dropped 5 bases and J dropped 5; count of bases not matched to a gene: 2.

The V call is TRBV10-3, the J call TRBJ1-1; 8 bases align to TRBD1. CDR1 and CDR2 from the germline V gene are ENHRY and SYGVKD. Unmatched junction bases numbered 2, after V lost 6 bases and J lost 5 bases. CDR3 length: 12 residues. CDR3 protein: CAIRTGETEAFF. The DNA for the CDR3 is TGTGCCATCAGGACAGGGGAAACTGAAGCTTTCTTT.

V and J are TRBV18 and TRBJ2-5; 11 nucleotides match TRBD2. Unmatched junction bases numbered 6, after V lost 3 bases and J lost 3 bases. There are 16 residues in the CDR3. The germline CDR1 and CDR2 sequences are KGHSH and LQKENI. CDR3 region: CASSPALAGGKETQYF. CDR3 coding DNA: TGTGCCAGCTCACCGGCGCTAGCGGGGGGAAAAGAGACCCAGTACTTC.

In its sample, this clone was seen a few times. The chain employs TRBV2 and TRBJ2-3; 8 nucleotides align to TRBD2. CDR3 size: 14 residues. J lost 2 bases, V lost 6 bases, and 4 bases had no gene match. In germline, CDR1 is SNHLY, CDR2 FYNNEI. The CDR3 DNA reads TGTGCCAGCAGCGGGAGGGCCCTCACAGATACGCAGTATTTT. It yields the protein CASSGRALTDTQYF.

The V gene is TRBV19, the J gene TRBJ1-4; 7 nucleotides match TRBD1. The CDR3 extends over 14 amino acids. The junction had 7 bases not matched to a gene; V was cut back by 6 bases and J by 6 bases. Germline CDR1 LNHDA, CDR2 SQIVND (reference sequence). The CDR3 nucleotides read TGTGCCAGTAGGCCCCTAACAGGGGATGAAAAACTGTTTTTT. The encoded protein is CASRPLTGDEKLFF. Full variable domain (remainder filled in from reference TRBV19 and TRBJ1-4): DGGITQSPKYLFRKEGQNVTLSCEQNLNHDAMYWYRQDPGQGLRLIYYSQIVNDFQKGDIAEGYSVSREKKESFPLTVTSAQKNPTAFYLCASRPLTGDEKLFFGSGTQLSVL.

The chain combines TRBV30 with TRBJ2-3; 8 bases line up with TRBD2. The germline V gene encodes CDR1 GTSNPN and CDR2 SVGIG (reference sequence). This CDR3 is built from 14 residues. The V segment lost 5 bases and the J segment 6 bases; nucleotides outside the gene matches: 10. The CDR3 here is CAWDSSGTGDTQYF. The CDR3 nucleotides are TGTGCCTGGGACAGTAGCGGGACCGGGGATACGCAGTATTTT.

The CDR3 DNA reads TGTGCCTGGAGTGTATGGGCAGTCGGTGGCTACACCTTC. Its protein is CAWSVWAVGGYTF. The genes are TRBV30 and TRBJ1-2; no reliable D call. Germline CDR1 is GTSNPN and CDR2 is SVGIG (reference sequence). The CDR3 is 13 amino acids. The V and J ends lost 0 bases and 7 bases respectively, with 12 bases between them. Together with reference TRBV30 and TRBJ1-2, the CDR3 gives the full variable domain: SQTIHQWPATLVQPVGSPLSLECTVEGTSNPNLYWYRQAAGRGLQLLFYSVGIGQISSEVPQNLSASRPQDRQFILSSKKLLLSDSGFYLCAWSVWAVGGYTFGSGTRLTVV.

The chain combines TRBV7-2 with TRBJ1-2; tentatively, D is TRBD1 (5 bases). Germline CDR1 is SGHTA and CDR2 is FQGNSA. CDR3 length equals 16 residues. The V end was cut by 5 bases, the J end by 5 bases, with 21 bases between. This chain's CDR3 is CASSVGTADLGYGYTF. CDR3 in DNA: TGTGCCAGCAGCGTAGGGACTGCCGACCTGGGGTATGGCTACACCTTC.

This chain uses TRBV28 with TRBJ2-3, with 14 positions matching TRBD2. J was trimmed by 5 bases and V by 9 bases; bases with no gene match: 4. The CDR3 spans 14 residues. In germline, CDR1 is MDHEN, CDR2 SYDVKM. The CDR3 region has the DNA TGTGCCAGTTCGACTAGCGGGAGGGGAGATACGCAGTATTTT. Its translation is CASSTSGRGDTQYF.

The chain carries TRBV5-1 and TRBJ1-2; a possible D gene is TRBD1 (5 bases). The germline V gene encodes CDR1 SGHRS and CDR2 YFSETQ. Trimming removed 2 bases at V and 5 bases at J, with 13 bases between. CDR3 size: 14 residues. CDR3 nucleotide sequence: TGCGCCAGCAGCTTAACGACAGTGGGGTATGGCTACACCTTC. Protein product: CASSLTTVGYGYTF.

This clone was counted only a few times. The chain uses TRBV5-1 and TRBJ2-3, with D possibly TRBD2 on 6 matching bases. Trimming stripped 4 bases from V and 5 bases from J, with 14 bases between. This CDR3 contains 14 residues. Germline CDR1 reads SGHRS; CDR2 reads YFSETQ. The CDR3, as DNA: TGCGCCAGCAGCATCGCATTGGGGGGAGATACGCAGTATTTT. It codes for CASSIALGGDTQYF.

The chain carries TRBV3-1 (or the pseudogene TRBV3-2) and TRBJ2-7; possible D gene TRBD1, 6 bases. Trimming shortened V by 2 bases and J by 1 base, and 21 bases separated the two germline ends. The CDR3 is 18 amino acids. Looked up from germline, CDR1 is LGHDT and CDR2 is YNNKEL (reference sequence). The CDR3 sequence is CASSQKWGHPRGSYEQYF. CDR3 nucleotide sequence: TGTGCCAGCAGCCAAAAGTGGGGACACCCAAGGGGATCCTACGAGCAGTACTTC.